This T cell receptor (beta chain) is from a study of blood T cell repertoires in COVID-19. Looking at the study overall: Researchers got acute and convalescent COVID-19 samples from the United States, Italy and Spain. The cDNA or gDNA used as material had been derived from T cells, B-cell-depleted T cells, or PBMCs.

The authors' processing: Using reference gene primer amplification, nucleated cell counts were estimated. Measured with immunoSEQ multiplex PCR; TCRdb has only the in-frame clones, and not every one. The DNA gave D and trimming, while V, J and clone size come from that table. This table holds fewer than 120,000 clones, around 89% found once. Unmatched junction bases numbered 4, after V lost 4 bases and J lost 3 bases. The CDR3 is made up of 16 amino acids. CDR1 and CDR2 from the germline V gene are SGHNT and YENEEA. The clonotype originates from a woman between 45 and 60 years old with acute or convalescent COVID-19. The genes are TRBV11-3 and TRBJ2-6, with 9 bases identical to TRBD2. The specimen sequenced was peripheral blood. The CDR3 DNA follows: TGTGCCAGCAGCTCTAGCGGGATAGGTGGGGCCAACGTCCTGACTTTC. The encoded protein is CASSSSGIGGANVLTF. Based on the CDR3 plus reference TRBV11-3 and TRBJ2-6, the full variable domain is EAGVVQSPRYKIIEKKQPVAFWCNPISGHNTLYWYLQNLGQGPELLIRYENEEAVDDSQLPKDRFSAERLKGVDSTLKIQPAELGDSAVYLCASSSSGIGGANVLTFGAGSRLTVL.